Following are 18 T cell receptor beta chains from one sample sequenced in a study of T cell responses to AZD1222 COVID-19 vaccine. Measured with immunoSEQ multiplex PCR; TCRdb has only the in-frame clones, and not every one. The sample carries about 100,000 clones, around nine tenths recorded once. Here the sequenced sample was peripheral blood, taken on day 0 of AZD1222 vaccination. The receptors come from an adult in good health.

The rearrangement uses TRBV6-4 and TRBJ1-5; D possibly corresponds to TRBD1 (5 bases). Trimming shortened V by 10 bases and J by 1 base, and 14 bases separated the two germline ends. The length of the CDR3 is 14 residues. CDR1 MRHNA and CDR2 SNTAGT come from the germline V gene. The CDR3 DNA is TGTGCCACCCCGAGGGGTGTGAGCAATCAGCCCCAGCATTTT. Protein: CATPRGVSNQPQHF.

As DNA, the CDR3 is TGTGCCAGCAGTGTGAGCCAGTTAGGAGGCTACACCTTC. It is translated as CASSVSQLGGYTF. This sequence joins TRBV2 and TRBJ1-2; D not resolved. The CDR3 runs to 13 residues. The V end lost 4 bases, the J end lost 8 bases, and 14 bases lay between the germline ends. Germline V CDR1 and CDR2: SNHLY, FYNNEI.

The chain couples TRBV5-1 to TRBJ1-1, with D perhaps matching TRBD1 (5 bases). The CDR3 has 14 amino acids. V was clipped by 2 bases and J by 3 bases, with 11 bases between them. The germline CDR1 and CDR2 sequences are SGHRS and YFSETQ. CDR3 protein: CASSLRGDDTEAFF. The CDR3 nucleotides read TGCGCCAGCAGCTTAAGGGGAGATGACACTGAAGCTTTCTTT.

The gene calls are TRBV7-9 and TRBJ2-1; D possibly corresponds to TRBD2 (5 bases). The CDR3 spans 16 residues. Germline V gives CDR1 SEHNR, CDR2 FQNEAQ (reference sequence). V was cut by 1 base and J by 10 bases, with 20 bases left in between. CDR3 sequence: CASSLVMSGPGGEQFF. The CDR3, as DNA: TGTGCCAGCAGCTTAGTAATGTCCGGGCCCGGCGGGGAGCAGTTCTTC.

The chain combines TRBV5-1 with TRBJ1-2; no definite D call. V was shortened by 7 bases and J by 0 bases, with 10 bases between the two germline ends. The CDR3 covers 13 residues. Germline V gene lookup returns CDR1 SGHRS and CDR2 YFSETQ. The CDR3 loop reads CASGRDPNYGYTF. The CDR3, as DNA: TGCGCCAGCGGGCGTGACCCTAACTATGGCTACACCTTC.

The chain links TRBV11-2 to TRBJ2-2; 7 bases are shared with TRBD2. Germline V gene data show CDR1 as SGHAT and CDR2 as FQNNGV. The J segment lost 0 bases and the V segment lost 4 bases, leaving 5 bases of the junction unmatched. This CDR3 spans 16 amino acids. The CDR3 loop is CASSYQLATNTGELFF. DNA for the CDR3: TGTGCCAGCAGCTACCAACTAGCGACGAACACCGGGGAGCTGTTTTTT.

The V gene is TRBV11-2, the J gene TRBJ1-6; TRBD1 agrees at 8 bases. Germline trimming cut 2 bases from V and 7 bases from J; bases unmatched to any gene: 4. The germline V gene encodes CDR1 SGHAT and CDR2 FQNNGV. The CDR3 extends over 15 amino acids. In DNA, the CDR3 is TGTGCCAGCAGCTTACAGACAGGGGCAAATTCACCCCTCCACTTT. It is translated as CASSLQTGANSPLHF.

The chain has TRBV27 and TRBJ2-1, with TRBD2 as a possible D gene (5 bases). The germline V and J ends were trimmed by 4 bases and 8 bases, with 27 bases remaining between them. This CDR3 is 18 amino acids long. Germline V gives CDR1 MNHEY, CDR2 SMNVEV (reference sequence). The chain's CDR3 is CASSSSHPDYTVIDEQFF. CDR3 coding DNA: TGTGCCAGCAGTTCTTCACACCCTGACTACACGGTAATCGATGAGCAGTTCTTC.

The chain has TRBV5-1 and TRBJ1-1; D is unresolved. This CDR3 is 15 amino acids long. V was cut by 1 base and J by 1 base, with 11 bases left in between. The germline CDR1 and CDR2 sequences are SGHRS and YFSETQ. The CDR3 bases are TGCGCCAGCAGCTTGCGCGTGGACGGGAACACTGAAGCTTTCTTT. Translating gives CASSLRVDGNTEAFF.

The chain uses TRBV12-5 and TRBJ1-1; 8 bases align to TRBD1. In germline, CDR1 is LGHNT, CDR2 FRNRAP. The CDR3 totals 13 residues. The trim removed 5 bases at V and 11 bases at J, leaving 10 bases unmatched. This chain's CDR3 is CASGPGTGVGAFF. The CDR3 DNA is TGTGCTAGTGGTCCTGGGACAGGCGTGGGGGCTTTCTTT. Variable domain in full (rest from reference TRBV12-5 and TRBJ1-1): DARVTQTPRHKVTEMGQEVTMRCQPILGHNTVFWYRQTMMQGLELLAYFRNRAPLDDSGMPKDRFSAEMPDATLATLKIQPSEPRDSAVYFCASGPGTGVGAFFGQGTRLTVV.

The chain uses TRBV19 and TRBJ1-5; D is possibly TRBD1 (5 bases). The CDR3 covers 13 residues. Trimming left V 3 bases short and J 6 bases short, with 9 bases between. Germline V gene sequence: CDR1 LNHDA, CDR2 SQIVND (reference sequence). The DNA for the CDR3 is TGTGCCAGTAGTATGGGGGGATCTCAGCCCCAGCATTTT. As protein: CASSMGGSQPQHF.

The V call is TRBV21-1, the J call TRBJ2-7; the tabulated D call, TRBD1, remains unverified against the DNA. TRBV21-1 is shown as a pseudogene. This CDR3 region has 11 residues. In DNA form, the CDR3 reads TGTGCCAGCAGCGGGCGGGACAGGGCAGACTTC. Translation: CASSGRDRADF.

The chain employs TRBV7-9 and TRBJ1-1; D is ambiguous. V dropped 8 bases and J dropped 0 bases, with 10 bases sitting between them. CDR1 SEHNR and CDR2 FQNEAQ come from the germline V gene (reference sequence). This CDR3 contains 13 residues. The DNA of the CDR3 is TGTGCCAGCGGAGGAATAGTGAACACTGAAGCTTTCTTT. As protein: CASGGIVNTEAFF.

The genes are TRBV27 and TRBJ2-1, with 11 bases that match TRBD2. V shed 5 bases and J 5 bases; nucleotides not matched to a gene: 11. The CDR3 contains 17 residues. Per the germline V gene, CDR1 is MNHEY and CDR2 is SMNVEV (reference sequence). The CDR3 loop reads CASSTPGTSGQHNEQFF. CDR3 coding DNA: TGTGCCAGCAGTACTCCCGGGACTAGCGGACAGCACAATGAGCAGTTCTTC.

In this sample, this clone turned up once. The chain employs TRBV6-5 and TRBJ2-2, with no clear D. The germline V gene encodes CDR1 MNHEY and CDR2 SVGAGI. The CDR3 totals 16 residues. V lost 0 bases and J 6 bases, leaving 14 bases between the germline ends. In DNA form, the CDR3 reads TGTGCCAGCAGTTACTCACCCGGAACTCGCGCCGGGGAGCTGTTTTTT. It is translated as CASSYSPGTRAGELFF.

The chain has TRBV5-4 and TRBJ2-7, with no clear D. The CDR3 sequence is 14 residues long. V was trimmed by 0 bases and J by 7 bases, leaving 14 bases between them. Germline CDR1 is SGHNT and CDR2 is YYREEE (reference sequence). Here the CDR3 reads CASSLAIPPREQYF. As DNA, the CDR3 is TGTGCCAGCAGCTTGGCCATACCTCCCCGAGAGCAGTACTTC.

The chain uses TRBV7-9 and TRBJ2-3; D gene unclear. The V and J ends lost 5 bases and 0 bases respectively, with 9 bases between them. Per the germline V gene, CDR1 is SEHNR and CDR2 is FQNEAQ (reference sequence). This CDR3 comprises 14 residues. The CDR3 sequence: CASSMSLSTDTQYF. CDR3 coding DNA: TGTGCCAGCAGCATGTCTCTGAGCACAGATACGCAGTATTTT.

CDR3 region: CASRGQSYGYTF. CDR3 DNA: TGTGCCAGCAGAGGGCAGAGCTATGGCTACACCTTC. The chain couples TRBV9 to TRBJ1-2; D gene unclear. The CDR3 length is 12 residues. The germline V gene encodes CDR1 SGDLS and CDR2 YYNGEE. The V end was cut by 5 bases, the J end by 4 bases, with 9 bases between.